This T cell receptor (beta chain) was observed in a study of T cell clusters in autoimmune cytopenias. Whole-study findings and limits: Primary autoimmune cytopenia patients seemingly lacked the physiological T cell clusters found in healthy donors.

TRB was amplified from 250 ng of peripheral blood genomic DNA per sample. This CDR3 spans 21 amino acids. Germline values: CDR1 SEHNR, CDR2 FQNEAQ (reference sequence). This clonotype is deemed medium-sized (0.01 to 0.1%) by its frequency. Its antigen is unidentified. Multiplex touch-down PCR amplified TRB using TRB-A and TRB-B pools in one tube. TCRdb re-called the multiplex PCR reads, yielding one record per CDR3 amino acid sequence without DNA. The sample table sets out about 2,900 distinct CDR3 sequences. In addition, the sample was reused for a study of T cell repertoires in aging, cancer and after chemotherapy. From that paper: The whole study produced a dataset of roughly 8.8 million TCR reads. Median generation probability rose over the chemotherapy interval in each cancer cohort, suggesting rebound thymic output.

This TCR derives from a human donor in good health. The chain combines TRBV7-9 with TRBJ2-2; TCRdb names TRBD2, which stays unverified in the absence of DNA. The material sequenced was peripheral blood. The CDR3 sequence is CASSLPRGGPTSGANTGELFF.